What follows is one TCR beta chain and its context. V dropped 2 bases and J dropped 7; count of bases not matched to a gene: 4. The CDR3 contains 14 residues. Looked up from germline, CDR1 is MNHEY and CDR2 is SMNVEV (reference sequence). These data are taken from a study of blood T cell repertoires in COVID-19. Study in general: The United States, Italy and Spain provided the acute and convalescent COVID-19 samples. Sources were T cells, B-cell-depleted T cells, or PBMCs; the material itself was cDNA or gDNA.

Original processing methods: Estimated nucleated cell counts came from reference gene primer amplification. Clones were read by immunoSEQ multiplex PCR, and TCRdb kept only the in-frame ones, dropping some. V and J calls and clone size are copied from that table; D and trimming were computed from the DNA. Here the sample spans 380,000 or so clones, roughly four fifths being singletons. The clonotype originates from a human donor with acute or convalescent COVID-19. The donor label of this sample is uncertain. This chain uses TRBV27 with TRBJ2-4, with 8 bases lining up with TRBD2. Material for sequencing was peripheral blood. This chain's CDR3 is CASSLRGGLNIQYF. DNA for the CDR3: TGTGCCAGCAGTTTACGCGGGGGGCTCAACATTCAGTACTTC.